This T cell receptor beta chain comes out of a study of T cells after yellow fever vaccination. Trimming shortened V by 1 base and J by 10 bases, and 10 bases separated the two germline ends. The germline V gene has CDR1 SGHTA and CDR2 FQGNSA. The length of the CDR3 is 12 residues. This clonotype showed up just a few times. The antigen is unknown. Study-level points and caveats: Faster peaking, at day 5 versus 15, marked a secondary response that was weaker.

The study made its TCR cDNA through 5'RACE template switching. That step introduced a universal primer site along with UMIs. TCRdb reprocessed the 5' RACE reads with MiXCR, giving one entry per CDR3 protein. The sample shows under 100,000 distinct CDR3 sequences, under 6.5% of them seen only once. The TCR comes from a man between 18 and 29 years old who received the YFV17D yellow fever vaccine. Specimen: CD8+ T cells sorted from PBMCs, collected 10 days after the yellow fever booster vaccination. J is TRBJ1-1 and V is TRBV7-2, with D perhaps matching TRBD1 (6 bases). The CDR3 nucleotides are TGTGCCAGCAGCTTAGTGGCCAGGGGAGCTTTCTTT. Translation: CASSLVARGAFF.